The sequence of this TCR beta chain was determined in a study of beta chain features in type 1 diabetes. Overall study: Patients shared similar age, gender and cell yields with healthy donors. General study points: Shortening that was moderate but significant affected the TCRB CDR3s of Type 1 diabetes patients in all four CD4+ subsets. In the patient group, naive, central memory and Treg TCRB repertoires seemed more alike than in the healthy donor group.

For this clone: Its antigen is unknown.

The germline gives CDR1 MNHNY, CDR2 SVGAGI (reference sequence). The CDR3 covers 15 residues. Trimming cost V 6 bases and J 2 bases; bases outside gene matches: 4. Isolated RNA was reverse transcribed in full, so expressed TCRB transcripts were sequenced. Libraries were prepared by immunoSEQ multiplex PCR; TCRdb keeps only in-frame clonotypes and omits some of them. The repertoire holds a few hundred thousand clones, with roughly a tenth as singletons. On average, the one heparinised blood draw given by each donor was about 100 mL. Using CD45RO/CCR7/CD25/CD127/CD95/CD27, CD4+ naive, central memory, regulatory and stem cell-like memory cells were sorted.

This chain joins TRBV6-6 and TRBJ1-5; TRBD1 matches at 10 bases. The sequence was obtained from a man aged 25-45 years with type 1 diabetes. Specimen: central memory CD4+ T cells from blood. CDR3 in amino acids: CASRGQGGGNQPQHF. CDR3 nucleotide sequence: TGTGCCAGCAGAGGACAGGGGGGAGGCAATCAGCCCCAGCATTTT.